This T cell receptor (beta chain) is drawn from a study of cytomegalovirus exposure and HLA in healthy donors. Whole-study findings and limits: Reportedly, TCR beta sequences accurately predicted HLA-A and HLA-B alleles in most subjects. Some 150 TCR beta chains were listed as cytomegalovirus-associated.

Trimming removed 2 bases from V and 11 bases from J; junction bases left unmatched: 4. The CDR3 is made up of 12 amino acids. Per the germline V gene, CDR1 is MDHEN and CDR2 is SYDVKM. Note on this clone: As yet, its antigen is unknown.

PCR was performed using 60 Vbeta and 13 Jbeta primers. TCRdb's table, derived via immunoSEQ multiplex PCR, lists solely in-frame clones and lacks some. The sample contains about 92,000 clones, roughly 80% of which appear only once. What was sequenced was PBMCs. The receptor's source is a girl under 10 years old in good health and CMV-seropositive. This chain links TRBV28 with TRBJ1-1; 8 positions match TRBD1. CDR3: CASSLGDRYAFF. Written as DNA, the CDR3 is TGTGCCAGCAGTTTAGGGGACAGGTATGCTTTCTTT.